This T cell receptor (beta chain) was found in a study of cytomegalovirus exposure and HLA in healthy donors. As for the study in general: Among over 300 genotyped donors, around 82% fell in the Caucasian-associated ancestry cluster.

Unrecorded immune exposure was likely among donors, who were nominally healthy when sampled. The PCR was carried out with 60 Vbeta primers and 13 Jbeta primers. TCRdb's copy holds only in-frame clones and misses some; the assay was immunoSEQ multiplex PCR. Of approximately 170,000 clones in the sample, 65% to 90% were seen once. This clone was counted a single time. Germline V lookup: CDR1 SQVTM, CDR2 ANQGSEA. The CDR3 spans 11 residues. V shed 3 bases and J shed 8 bases, with 10 bases lying between them. The sequence was collected from a human donor in good health. The chain joins TRBV29-1 to TRBJ1-2; a weak D match, TRBD1 (6 bases). Material: PBMCs. DNA for the CDR3: TGCAGCGTTGATTCACAGGGCGGCTACACCTTC. Translation gives CSVDSQGGYTF.